One sample yielded the 11 T cell receptor beta chains listed below, sequenced in a study of early T cells in non-severe SARS-CoV-2 infection. TCRdb called the 5' RACE reads again in MiXCR, with one record for every CDR3 protein. The sample lists about 98,000 distinct CDR3 sequences; around 10% were seen once. The sequenced sample consisted of whole blood. The receptor set was obtained from an adult who was a healthcare worker with PCR-confirmed SARS-CoV-2 infection or an uninfected control (not recorded which).

A few counts support this clonotype. This chain links TRBV2 with TRBJ2-7; 8 nucleotides align to TRBD1. V trimming: 3 bases; J trimming: 1 base; junction bases outside the gene matches: 2. The CDR3 is 14 residues long. Per the germline V gene, CDR1 is SNHLY and CDR2 is FYNNEI. CDR3 nucleotide sequence: TGTGCCAGCAGTGAGGACAGGGCTTCCTACGAGCAGTACTTC. It codes for CASSEDRASYEQYF. Full variable domain (outside the CDR3, taken from reference TRBV2 and TRBJ2-7): EPEVTQTPSHQVTQMGQEVILRCVPISNHLYFYWYRQILGQKVEFLVSFYNNEISEKSEIFDDQFSVERPDGSNFTLKIRSTKLEDSAMYFCASSEDRASYEQYFGPGTRLTVT.

This clonotype was detected many times. V is TRBV6-6 and J is TRBJ2-7; possible D gene TRBD1, 6 bases. In germline, CDR1 is MNHNY, CDR2 SVGAGI (reference sequence). The CDR3 is made up of 15 amino acids. V shed 5 bases and J shed 0 bases, with 14 bases lying between them. CDR3 nucleotide sequence: TGTGCCAGCAGTCTAGACAGGAGCAGCTCCTACGAGCAGTACTTC. Translated: CASSLDRSSSYEQYF.

Points on this clonotype: The CDR3 does not end in the conserved phenylalanine or tryptophan, so this is likely a read error. This sequence joins TRBV7-2 and TRBJ1-5; 7 nucleotides match TRBD1. The germline gives CDR1 SGHTA, CDR2 FQGNSA. The CDR3 sequence is 12 residues long. V lost 5 bases, J lost 11 bases, and 6 bases stayed unmatched. The CDR3 reads CASSQRQGAQHS. The CDR3 nucleotides read TGTGCCAGCAGCCAGCGACAGGGCGCCCAGCATTCT.

This clonotype was detected ten times or more. The CDR3 sequence: CASSRYNEKLFF. In nucleotides, the CDR3 is TGTGCCAGCAGCCGTTATAATGAAAAACTGTTTTTT. This sequence joins TRBV7-6 and TRBJ1-4, with no clear D. The CDR3 loop spans 12 amino acids. Germline values: CDR1 SGHVS, CDR2 FNYEAQ. V was shortened by 5 bases and J by 4 bases, with 5 bases between the two germline ends.

The rearrangement links TRBV28 to TRBJ2-7; 8 nucleotides agree with TRBD1. Germline lookup yields CDR1 MDHEN and CDR2 SYDVKM. This CDR3 region has 16 residues. Trimming took 2 bases from V and 3 from J; bases not matched to a gene: 9. CDR3 nucleotides: TGTGCCAGCAGTTTACTCCCCGGGACAGGAGACTACGAGCAGTACTTC. It encodes CASSLLPGTGDYEQYF.

This clonotype was seen ten or more times. The chain recombines TRBV6-5 with TRBJ1-6; a weak D match, TRBD1 (5 bases). The CDR3 length is 15 residues. V was clipped by 8 bases and J by 6 bases, with 17 bases between them. The V gene's germline CDR1 is MNHEY and CDR2 SVGAGI. The CDR3 sequence is CASSDTSRVNSPLHF. CDR3 nucleotides: TGTGCCAGCTCAGATACCTCCAGGGTTAATTCACCCCTCCACTTT.

This clonotype was counted many times. The chain uses TRBV6-6 and TRBJ1-2, with TRBD1 matching over 10 bases. This CDR3 comprises 15 residues. J lost 8 bases, V lost 0 bases, and 6 bases had no gene match. Germline V lookup: CDR1 MNHNY, CDR2 SVGAGI (reference sequence). The CDR3 sequence is CASSYSIGTGEGYTF. The CDR3 DNA sequence: TGTGCCAGCAGTTACTCGATCGGGACAGGGGAGGGCTACACCTTC.

This clonotype was counted only a few times. J is TRBJ2-3 and V is TRBV15, with TRBD1 matching 7 bases. This CDR3 is 16 amino acids long. Germline trimming cut 0 bases from V and 1 base from J; bases unmatched to any gene: 4. Germline V gene data show CDR1 as LNHNV and CDR2 as YYDKDF (reference sequence). CDR3 nucleotide sequence: TGTGCCACCAGCAGAGATCGAAGGGGGCGCACAGATACGCAGTATTTT. It yields the protein CATSRDRRGRTDTQYF. The entire variable domain, with the rest obtained from reference TRBV15 and TRBJ2-3, is as follows: DAMVIQNPRYQVTQFGKPVTLSCSQTLNHNVMYWYQQKSSQAPKLLFHYYDKDFNNEADTPDNFQSRRPNTSFCFLDIRSPGLGDTAMYLCATSRDRRGRTDTQYFGPGTRLTVL.

This clonotype was counted at least ten times. The chain links TRBV5-6 to TRBJ1-2; possible D gene TRBD1, 6 bases. The germline V and J ends were trimmed by 1 base and 2 bases, with 6 bases remaining between them. Germline V CDR1 and CDR2: SGHDT, YYEEEE. CDR3 length equals 13 residues. The CDR3 sequence: CASSLRGNYGYTF. The CDR3 DNA reads TGTGCCAGCAGCTTGAGGGGGAACTATGGCTACACCTTC.

V usage is TRBV5-1 and J usage is TRBJ2-5; D gene uncertain. CDR1 and CDR2 (germline): SGHRS, YFSETQ. Trimming removed 4 bases from V and 5 bases from J, with 9 bases in between. This CDR3 is 12 amino acids long. CDR3 nucleotides: TGCGCCAGCAGCGTAGGGATGGAGACCCAGTACTTC. Its translation is CASSVGMETQYF.

This clonotype was detected only a few times. This chain connects TRBV7-9 to TRBJ1-1; TRBD1 agrees at 8 bases. Germline CDR1 is SEHNR and CDR2 is FQNEAQ (reference sequence). The CDR3 spans 14 residues. With 1 base clipped from V and 7 bases from J, the junction kept 5 bases outside the gene matches. CDR3 bases: TGTGCCAGCAGCTTAGAAGCAGGGGGCGTTGAAGCTTTCTTT. This sequence encodes CASSLEAGGVEAFF.